This TCR beta chain was sequenced for a study of blood T cell repertoires in COVID-19. Cohort assignment relied on participant-reported clinical history. A COVID-19 case was met by exposed participants within 2 weeks before study entry. This clone was picked up a small number of times. Only in-frame clones appear in the TCRdb table, and some are missing; sequencing was by immunoSEQ multiplex PCR. The sample lists 50,000 to 65,000 clones; around two thirds were seen once. The V gene lost 5 bases and the J gene lost 8 bases, with 12 bases spanning the gap. The germline CDR1 and CDR2 sequences are MDHEN and SYDVKM. The length of the CDR3 is 12 residues.

V and J are TRBV28 and TRBJ1-2; no clear D. Sequencing was done on a sample of PBMCs or T cells enriched from blood (not recorded which). The clonotype originates from an older woman who had been exposed to COVID-19. The CDR3 here is CASSPPRRGYTF. The CDR3 coding sequence is TGTGCCAGCAGTCCCCCTAGACGCGGCTACACCTTC.